The rows below give T cell receptor beta chains drawn from one sample of a study of cytomegalovirus exposure and HLA in healthy donors. Clones were sequenced by immunoSEQ multiplex PCR, and TCRdb holds only the in-frame ones, with some missing. The data show 150,000 to 250,000 clones, more than 75% seen once. The source material was PBMCs. These receptors all stem from a woman in her fifties or sixties in good health and CMV-seropositive. Both conserved end residues are part of each CDR3. A D gene is named only where the DNA matches it firmly. The size field is filled for only some rows; it gives once, few, many or a size class.

TRBD1	.	TRBV5-1	TRBJ1-4	CASSQADREKLFF	TGCGCCAGCAGCCAAGCGGACAGGGAAAAACTGTTTTTT
TRBD2	.	TRBV4-1	TRBJ2-3	CASSQAALPGLAGDTQYF	TGCGCCAGCAGCCAAGCTGCGCTCCCTGGACTAGCGGGGGACACGCAGTATTTT
.	.	TRBV19	TRBJ1-2	CASSLTGLILSEGYTF	TGTGCCAGTAGCCTCACCGGACTCATTCTCTCGGAAGGCTACACCTTC
.	.	TRBV4-3	TRBJ2-1	CASSQVWGPPSSYNEQFF	TGCGCCAGCAGCCAAGTGTGGGGGCCTCCCAGCTCCTACAATGAGCAGTTCTTC
TRBD2	.	TRBV5-1	TRBJ2-1	CASSSPLFSGSISYNEQFF	TGCGCCAGCAGCTCCCCCCTTTTTAGCGGGAGTATATCCTACAATGAGCAGTTCTTC
.	.	TRBV4-1	TRBJ1-1	CASSQENVASEAFF	TGCGCCAGCAGCCAAGAGAATGTGGCCTCTGAAGCTTTCTTT
TRBD1	.	TRBV5-1	TRBJ2-1	CASSPGQGAYNEQFF	TGCGCCAGCAGCCCCGGACAGGGGGCCTACAATGAGCAGTTCTTC
TRBD1	.	TRBV27	TRBJ1-6	CAGSLETGQGASPLHF	TGTGCCGGCAGTTTAGAAACGGGACAGGGGGCCTCACCCCTCCACTTT
TRBD2	once	TRBV29-1	TRBJ2-1	CSAPSGSYNEQFF	TGCAGCGCCCCTAGCGGCTCCTACAATGAGCAGTTCTTC
.	.	TRBV28	TRBJ2-4	CASSPRDRLKNIQYF	TGTGCCAGCAGTCCGCGGGACAGACTTAAAAACATTCAGTACTTC
TRBD2	once	TRBV5-1	TRBJ2-3	CASSWQGGTDTQYF	TGCGCCAGCAGCTGGCAGGGAGGGACAGATACGCAGTATTTT
TRBD1	.	TRBV4-1	TRBJ2-7	CASSRAHRGTLSYEQYF	TGCGCCAGCAGTCGAGCACACAGGGGCACCCTTTCCTACGAGCAGTACTTC
.	.	TRBV6-5	TRBJ2-1	CASRDGGRDEQFF	TGTGCCAGCAGGGACGGGGGTCGGGATGAGCAGTTCTTC
.	few	TRBV9	TRBJ2-2	CASSERTVTGELFF	TGTGCCAGCAGCGAGCGGACAGTCACCGGGGAGCTGTTTTTT
TRBD1	.	TRBV5-6	TRBJ1-2	CASSLRQGVGIYTF	TGTGCCAGCAGCTTAAGGCAGGGGGTAGGCATCTACACCTTC